The 12 T cell receptor beta chains listed next were all sequenced from one sample in a study of monozygotic twins with inflammatory bowel disease (dated by TCRdb to between 2018 and 2020). Receptor libraries were prepared by 5' RACE. Sequenced using an Illumina HiSeq 2500. With the reads reprocessed by TCRdb, a single entry stands for each CDR3 protein sequence and no DNA is reported. This sample's records show approximately 400,000 distinct CDR3 sequences. 2% to 3% of the sample comes from the top ten. The sequencing input was blood. The source of these receptors is a human donor with ulcerative colitis or Crohn's disease, or a healthy co-twin of an affected twin (not recorded which).

The chain combines TRBV27 with TRBJ1-2; the TRBD1 assignment by TCRdb is unverifiable without DNA. Germline assignment: CDR1 MNHEY and CDR2 SMNVEV (reference sequence). CDR3 length: 15 residues. Here the CDR3 reads CASSLAGRGDYGYTF.

The CDR3: CSVKGTLSYEQYF. The rearrangement links TRBV29-1 to TRBJ2-7; lacking DNA, the TRBD1 call made by TCRdb goes unchecked. The CDR3 has 13 amino acids. From germline, CDR1 is SQVTM and CDR2 ANQGSEA.

V gene TRBV27 combines with J gene TRBJ2-1; TCRdb names TRBD1, which stays unverified in the absence of DNA. Germline V CDR1 and CDR2: MNHEY, SMNVEV (reference sequence). The CDR3 is made up of 13 amino acids. CDR3 amino acids: CASSLRGTGEQFF.

The genes are TRBV4-2 and TRBJ2-7; as DNA is missing, the TRBD2 call by TCRdb cannot be tested. The CDR3 loop spans 16 amino acids. Germline V CDR1 and CDR2: LGHNA, YNFKEQ. CDR3 sequence: CASSQDRASGSYEQYF.

J is TRBJ2-5 and V is TRBV5-1; TCRdb proposes TRBD2, but this gene call is untestable without DNA. Germline V gene sequence: CDR1 SGHRS, CDR2 YFSETQ. The CDR3 runs 16 residues. CDR3 region: CASSTSGTSGQETQYF.

The V call is TRBV9, the J call TRBJ2-7; TCRdb calls TRBD1, which cannot be checked without DNA. This CDR3 has 14 residues. The germline CDR1 and CDR2 sequences are SGDLS and YYNGEE. This CDR3 reads CASSVGPQVEEQYF. The full variable domain, in which reference TRBV9 and TRBJ2-7 provide the parts outside the CDR3, is DSGVTQTPKHLITATGQRVTLRCSPRSGDLSVYWYQQSLDQGLQFLIQYYNGEERAKGNILERFSAQQFPDLHSELNLSSLELGDSALYFCASSVGPQVEEQYFGPGTRLTVT.

The chain joins TRBV20-1 to TRBJ2-1. The CDR3 runs to 11 residues. Germline V CDR1 and CDR2: DFQATT, SNEGSKA (reference sequence). CDR3 in amino acids: CSARGNIGCFF.

The chain links TRBV7-2 to TRBJ2-2; TCRdb's D gene call, TRBD1, goes unchecked for lack of DNA. This CDR3 contains 14 residues. CDR1 is SGHTA and CDR2 is FQGNSA in the germline V gene. CDR3: CASRPGGNTGELFF.

CDR3 protein: CASSLAGARTDTQYF. This sequence joins TRBV7-9 and TRBJ2-3; the D call from TCRdb, TRBD2, cannot be confirmed without DNA. This CDR3 region has 15 residues. Germline CDR1 is SEHNR and CDR2 is FQNEAQ (reference sequence).

The J gene is TRBJ1-4, the V gene TRBV5-1; TCRdb's D call of TRBD1 is untestable without DNA. The CDR3 runs to 12 residues. Germline CDR1 is SGHRS and CDR2 is YFSETQ. The CDR3 sequence is CASTGSNEKLFF.

This sequence joins TRBV5-1 and TRBJ2-3; no DNA is available, so the TRBD1 call from TCRdb remains unchecked. Germline V gives CDR1 SGHRS, CDR2 YFSETQ. CDR3 size: 16 residues. The CDR3 spells CASSLAAQGKGDTQYF.

The chain employs TRBV5-6 and TRBJ2-1; TCRdb outputs TRBD2, but without DNA this stays unchecked. The CDR3 is 15 amino acids. CDR1 and CDR2 from the germline V gene are SGHDT and YYEEEE. The CDR3 loop is CASRREGSSYNEQFF.